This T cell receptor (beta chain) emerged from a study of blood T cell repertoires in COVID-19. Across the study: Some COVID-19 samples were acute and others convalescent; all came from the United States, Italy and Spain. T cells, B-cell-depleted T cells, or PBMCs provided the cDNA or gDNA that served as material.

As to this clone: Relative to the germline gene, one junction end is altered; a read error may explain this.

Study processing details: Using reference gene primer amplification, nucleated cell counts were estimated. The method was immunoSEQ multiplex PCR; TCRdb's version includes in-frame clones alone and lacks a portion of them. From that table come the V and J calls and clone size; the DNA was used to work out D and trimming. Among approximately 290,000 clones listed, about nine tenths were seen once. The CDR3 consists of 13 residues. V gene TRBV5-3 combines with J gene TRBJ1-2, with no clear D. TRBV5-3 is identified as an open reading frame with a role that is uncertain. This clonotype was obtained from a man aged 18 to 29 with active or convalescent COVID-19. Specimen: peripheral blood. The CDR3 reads CARSLVAENGYTF. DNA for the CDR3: TGTGCCAGAAGCTTAGTGGCGGAGAATGGGTACACCTTC.